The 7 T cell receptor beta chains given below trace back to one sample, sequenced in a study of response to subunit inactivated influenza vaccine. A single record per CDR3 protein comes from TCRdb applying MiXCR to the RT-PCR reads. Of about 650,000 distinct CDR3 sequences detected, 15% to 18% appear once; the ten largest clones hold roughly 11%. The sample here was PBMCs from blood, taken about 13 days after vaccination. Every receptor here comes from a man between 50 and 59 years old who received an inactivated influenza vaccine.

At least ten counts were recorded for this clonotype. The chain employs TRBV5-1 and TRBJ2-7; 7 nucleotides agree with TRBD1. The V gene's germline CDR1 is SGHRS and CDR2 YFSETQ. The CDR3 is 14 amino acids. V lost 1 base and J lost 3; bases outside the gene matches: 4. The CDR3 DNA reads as TGCGCCAGCAGCTTGTCTGGACAGGTCTACGAGCAGTACTTC. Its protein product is CASSLSGQVYEQYF. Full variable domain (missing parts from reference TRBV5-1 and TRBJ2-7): KAGVTQTPRYLIKTRGQQVTLSCSPISGHRSVSWYQQTPGQGLQFLFEYFSETQRNKGNFPGRFSGRQFSNSRSEMNVSTLELGDSALYLCASSLSGQVYEQYFGPGTRLTVT.

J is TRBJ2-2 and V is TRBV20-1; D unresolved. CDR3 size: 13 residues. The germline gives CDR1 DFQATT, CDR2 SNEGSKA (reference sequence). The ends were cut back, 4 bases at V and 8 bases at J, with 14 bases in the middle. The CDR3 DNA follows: TGCAGTGCTACCAACTTGTTCCCTGGGGAGCTGTTTTTT. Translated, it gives CSATNLFPGELFF.

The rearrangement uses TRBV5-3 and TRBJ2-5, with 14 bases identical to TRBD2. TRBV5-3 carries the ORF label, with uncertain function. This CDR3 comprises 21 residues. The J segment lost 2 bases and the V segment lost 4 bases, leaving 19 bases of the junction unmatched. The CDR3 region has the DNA TGTGCCAGAAGCCTCGGGACTAGCGGGAGTTATACCGTGCGTAGGCAAGAGACCCAGTACTTC. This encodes CARSLGTSGSYTVRRQETQYF.

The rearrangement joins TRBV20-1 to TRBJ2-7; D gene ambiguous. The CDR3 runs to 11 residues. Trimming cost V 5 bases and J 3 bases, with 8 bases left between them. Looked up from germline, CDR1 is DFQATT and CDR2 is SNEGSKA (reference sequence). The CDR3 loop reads CSALNVYEQYF. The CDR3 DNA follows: TGCAGTGCTTTAAACGTCTACGAGCAGTACTTC.

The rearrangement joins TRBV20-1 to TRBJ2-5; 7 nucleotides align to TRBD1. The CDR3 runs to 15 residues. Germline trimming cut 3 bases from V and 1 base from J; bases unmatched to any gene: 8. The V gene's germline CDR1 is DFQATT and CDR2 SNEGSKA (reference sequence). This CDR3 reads CSASHFGQAQETQYF. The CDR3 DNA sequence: TGCAGTGCTAGCCACTTCGGACAGGCCCAAGAGACCCAGTACTTC.

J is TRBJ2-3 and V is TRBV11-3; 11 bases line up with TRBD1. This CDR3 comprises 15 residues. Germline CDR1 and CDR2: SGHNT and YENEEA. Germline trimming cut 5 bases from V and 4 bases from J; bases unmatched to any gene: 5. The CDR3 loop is CASSPMGQGADTQYF. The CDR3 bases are TGTGCCAGCAGCCCTATGGGACAGGGGGCAGATACGCAGTATTTT.

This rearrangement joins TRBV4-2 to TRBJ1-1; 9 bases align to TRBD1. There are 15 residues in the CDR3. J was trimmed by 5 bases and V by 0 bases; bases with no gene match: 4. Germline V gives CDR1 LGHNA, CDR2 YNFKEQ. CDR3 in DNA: TGTGCCAGCAGCCAAGAGACAGGGGGTGGTACTGAAGCTTTCTTT. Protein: CASSQETGGGTEAFF.